The source of this T cell receptor beta chain is a study of post-analysis software for immune sequencing data. The study's findings and limits: With TRBV5-6, TRBV5-1 and TRBV20-1 included, a handful of TRBV segments were more frequent in patients than in controls. Strong co-clustering by F measure was seen for same-batch samples. Multiple sclerosis patients showed significantly lower normalized Chao1 diversity than controls did.

Unique molecular identifiers were built into the TCR beta cDNA libraries. Out of 1 to 10 million T cells, a few hundred thousand cDNA molecules were generated. TCRdb ran MiXCR on the PCR reads and lists one entry per CDR3 protein. The table records 750,000 to 950,000 distinct CDR3 sequences, around 42% of them present only once. There are a few counts of this clonotype. Its antigen is as yet unknown. The CDR3 is 13 residues long. Trimming cost V 1 base and J 8 bases, with 11 bases left between them. Looked up from germline, CDR1 is SGHTA and CDR2 is FQGNSA. The TCR originated in a girl aged 10 to 17 with multiple sclerosis. Sample: blood. This chain links TRBV7-2 with TRBJ1-2, with D uncertain. The CDR3 reads CASSLVGREGYTF. In DNA, the CDR3 is TGTGCCAGCAGCTTAGTTGGTCGAGAGGGCTACACCTTC.